The clone carrying this T cell receptor (beta chain) was seen ten or more times. What it recognizes is unknown. Amplification of TCR beta CDR3 regions used RNA as the template. With the HTBI primer set, the TCR CDR3 went through a first round of RT-PCR. Each CDR3 protein is one row after TCRdb ran MiXCR on the multiplex PCR reads. The profile shows fewer than 500,000 distinct CDR3 sequences, about 14% of them singletons. This sample is drawn from a study of T cells in Graves' hyperthyroidism and ophthalmopathy. Points from the study as a whole: Blood samples included most of the expanded thyroid clonotypes exceeding 0.001.

This receptor was obtained from a man aged 30-40 years with Graves' hyperthyroidism that later progressed to Graves' ophthalmopathy. The sequenced material came from blood.

The DNA of the CDR3 is TGTGCCAGCAGAGCTTCGGGGGAGCATCAGCCCCAGCATTTT. Amino acids: CASRASGEHQPQHF. J is TRBJ1-5 and V is TRBV7-9; TRBD1 is a possible D gene (5 bases). Trimming pared 6 bases from V and 5 bases from J, leaving 14 bases between. From germline, CDR1 is SEHNR and CDR2 FQNEAQ (reference sequence). The CDR3 is 14 residues long.